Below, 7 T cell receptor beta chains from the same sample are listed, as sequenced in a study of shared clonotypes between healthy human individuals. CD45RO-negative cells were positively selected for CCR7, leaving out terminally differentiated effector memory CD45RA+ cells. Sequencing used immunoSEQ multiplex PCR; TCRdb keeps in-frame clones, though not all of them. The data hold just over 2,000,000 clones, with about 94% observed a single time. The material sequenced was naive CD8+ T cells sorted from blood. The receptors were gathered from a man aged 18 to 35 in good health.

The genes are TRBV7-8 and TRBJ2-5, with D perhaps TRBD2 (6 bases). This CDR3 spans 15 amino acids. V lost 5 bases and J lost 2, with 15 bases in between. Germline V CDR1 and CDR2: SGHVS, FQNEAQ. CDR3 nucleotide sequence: TGTGCCAGCAGCCCCGGCGGGACTTTTCAAGAGACCCAGTACTTC. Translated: CASSPGGTFQETQYF.

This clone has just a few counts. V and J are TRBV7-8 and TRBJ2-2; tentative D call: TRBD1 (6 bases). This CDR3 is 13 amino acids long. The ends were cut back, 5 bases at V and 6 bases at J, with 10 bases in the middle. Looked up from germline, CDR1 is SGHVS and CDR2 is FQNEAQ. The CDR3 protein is CASSANRAGELFF. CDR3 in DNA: TGTGCCAGCAGCGCCAACAGGGCCGGGGAGCTGTTTTTT.

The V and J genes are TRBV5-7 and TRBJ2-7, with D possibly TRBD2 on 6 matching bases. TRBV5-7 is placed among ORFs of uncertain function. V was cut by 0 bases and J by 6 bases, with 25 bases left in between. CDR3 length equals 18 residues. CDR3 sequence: CASSLGDLAGRSTGEQYF. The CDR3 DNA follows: TGTGCCAGCAGCTTGGGGGACTTAGCTGGGAGAAGTACGGGCGAGCAGTACTTC.

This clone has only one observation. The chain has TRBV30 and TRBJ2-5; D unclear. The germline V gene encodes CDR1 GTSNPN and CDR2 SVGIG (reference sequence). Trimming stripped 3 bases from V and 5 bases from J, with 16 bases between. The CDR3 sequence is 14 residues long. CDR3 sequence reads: CAWRGTPRAETQYF. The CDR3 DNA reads TGTGCCTGGAGAGGAACTCCCAGAGCGGAGACCCAGTACTTC.

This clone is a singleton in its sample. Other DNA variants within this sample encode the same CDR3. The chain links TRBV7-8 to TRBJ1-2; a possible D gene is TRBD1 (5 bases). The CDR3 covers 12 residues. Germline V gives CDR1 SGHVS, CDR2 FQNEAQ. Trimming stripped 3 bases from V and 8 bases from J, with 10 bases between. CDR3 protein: CASSLGGNGYTF. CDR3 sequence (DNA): TGTGCCAGCAGCTTGGGGGGAAACGGCTACACCTTC.

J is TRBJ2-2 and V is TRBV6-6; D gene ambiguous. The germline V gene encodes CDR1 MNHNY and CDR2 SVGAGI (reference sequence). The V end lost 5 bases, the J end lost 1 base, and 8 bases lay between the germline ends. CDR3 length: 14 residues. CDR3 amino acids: CASSNYRNTGELFF. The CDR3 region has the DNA TGTGCCAGCAGTAACTACAGGAACACCGGGGAGCTGTTTTTT.

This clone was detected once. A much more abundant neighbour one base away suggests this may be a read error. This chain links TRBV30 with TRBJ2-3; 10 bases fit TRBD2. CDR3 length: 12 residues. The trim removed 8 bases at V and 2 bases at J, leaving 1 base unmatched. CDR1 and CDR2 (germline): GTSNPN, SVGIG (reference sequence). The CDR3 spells CAGTSDTDTQYF. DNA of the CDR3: TGTGCCGGGACTAGCGACACAGATACGCAGTATTTT.